One sample yielded the 27 T cell receptor beta chains listed below, sequenced in a study of cytomegalovirus exposure and HLA in healthy donors. Method: immunoSEQ multiplex PCR; TCRdb's copy keeps in-frame clones and lacks some. The table shows 220,000 or so clones, with around 90% occurring only once. Source material: PBMCs. Receptor source: a woman younger than 30 in good health and CMV-seropositive.

The V call is TRBV6-5, the J call TRBJ1-2, with D uncertain. Trimming stripped 6 bases from V and 6 bases from J, with 8 bases between. CDR3 size: 11 residues. The germline CDR1 and CDR2 sequences are MNHEY and SVGAGI. This chain's CDR3 is CASSSLHGYTF. The CDR3 DNA reads as TGTGCCAGCAGCAGTCTTCATGGCTACACCTTC.

The gene calls are TRBV7-2 and TRBJ1-5; TRBD1 might be the D (5 bases). The germline gives CDR1 SGHTA, CDR2 FQGNSA. V gave up 1 base and J gave up 2 bases, with 12 bases separating them. This CDR3 is 16 amino acids long. The CDR3 spells CASSLDGGGGNQPQHF. CDR3 nucleotide sequence: TGTGCCAGCAGCTTAGATGGCGGGGGTGGCAATCAGCCCCAGCATTTT.

V and J are TRBV7-6 and TRBJ1-2; D is possibly TRBD1 (6 bases). CDR3 length equals 13 residues. In germline, CDR1 is SGHVS, CDR2 FNYEAQ. V lost 4 bases to trimming and J lost 3 bases, with 9 bases between them. The CDR3: CASSSQGYYGYTF. The CDR3 DNA reads TGTGCCAGCAGCTCCCAGGGGTACTATGGCTACACCTTC.

This chain connects TRBV27 to TRBJ2-5; TRBD1 aligns across 9 bases. The J segment lost 4 bases and the V segment lost 5 bases, leaving 2 bases of the junction unmatched. The CDR3 contains 13 residues. The germline CDR1 and CDR2 sequences are MNHEY and SMNVEV (reference sequence). CDR3 sequence reads: CASSPDRGETQYF. CDR3 DNA sequence: TGTGCCAGCAGTCCGGACAGGGGAGAGACCCAGTACTTC.

The CDR3 loop reads CASSSNFSAQHF. DNA of the CDR3: TGTGCCAGCAGCTCAAATTTTTCAGCCCAGCATTTT. The chain employs TRBV13 and TRBJ1-5; D is uncertain. The V gene's germline CDR1 is PRHDT and CDR2 FYEKMQ (reference sequence). V was cut by 4 bases and J by 11 bases, with 12 bases left in between. This CDR3 comprises 12 residues.

V and J are TRBV27 and TRBJ2-6, with 8 bases lining up with TRBD1. The CDR3 runs 17 residues. Trimming took 3 bases from V and 2 from J; bases not matched to a gene: 6. Germline CDR1 reads MNHEY; CDR2 reads SMNVEV (reference sequence). The CDR3: CASSFGQGAAGANVLTF. The CDR3 DNA sequence: TGTGCCAGCAGTTTCGGGCAGGGGGCTGCTGGGGCCAACGTCCTGACTTTC.

The chain couples TRBV5-3 to TRBJ2-5; 8 nucleotides agree with TRBD1. TRBV5-3 is treated as an ORF (open reading frame) with a function not yet certain. The CDR3 loop spans 15 amino acids. V shed 2 bases and J 1 base; nucleotides not matched to a gene: 4. The CDR3 sequence is CARSLGGTGQETQYF. The CDR3 DNA reads TGTGCCAGAAGCTTAGGGGGGACAGGCCAAGAGACCCAGTACTTC.

The V call is TRBV15, the J call TRBJ2-1, with 7 bases matching TRBD2. The CDR3 is made up of 16 amino acids. Per germline, CDR1 LNHNV and CDR2 YYDKDF (reference sequence). Losses at the gene ends were 1 base for V and 2 bases for J; bases not matched to a gene: 5. Here the CDR3 DNA reads TGTGCCACCAGCAGAGCAAGCGGGGTTACCTACAATGAGCAGTTCTTC. It is translated as CATSRASGVTYNEQFF.

This chain joins TRBV5-1 and TRBJ2-7; TRBD1 agrees at 8 bases. Germline CDR1 and CDR2: SGHRS and YFSETQ. CDR3 length: 13 residues. With 5 bases clipped from V and 3 bases from J, the junction kept 4 bases outside the gene matches. The CDR3: CASRTTGVYEQYF. The DNA for the CDR3 is TGCGCCAGCAGGACGACAGGGGTCTACGAGCAGTACTTC.

This clone was observed a single time. The chain carries TRBV29-1 and TRBJ1-1; TRBD1 agrees at 10 bases. The CDR3 runs 16 residues. The germline gives CDR1 SQVTM, CDR2 ANQGSEA. After removal of 4 bases from V and 1 base from J, the junction contained 9 bases not matched to a gene. As DNA, the CDR3 is TGCAGCGTTGGGGGGGACAGGGGTGGCTGGAACACTGAAGCTTTCTTT. Protein: CSVGGDRGGWNTEAFF.

In this sample, this clone turned up a few times. V is TRBV7-9 and J is TRBJ1-2; D unresolved. CDR3 size: 12 residues. Germline assignment: CDR1 SEHNR and CDR2 FQNEAQ (reference sequence). V dropped 1 base and J dropped 4 bases, with 4 bases sitting between them. The CDR3 sequence: CASSLGPYGYTF. The CDR3 DNA reads as TGTGCCAGCAGCTTAGGGCCCTATGGCTACACCTTC.

The J gene is TRBJ2-5, the V gene TRBV9; TRBD1 matches 11 bases. Losses at the gene ends were 4 bases for V and 5 bases for J; bases not matched to a gene: 7. Germline-derived CDR1 and CDR2 are SGDLS and YYNGEE. CDR3 length: 15 amino acids. CDR3 region: CASSSGTGGGETQYF. The CDR3 region has the DNA TGTGCCAGCAGCTCCGGGACAGGGGGTGGGGAGACCCAGTACTTC.

This clone has just one count. The rearrangement joins TRBV28 to TRBJ2-7; D is possibly TRBD1 (6 bases). CDR3 length: 14 amino acids. V lost 8 bases to trimming and J lost 2 bases, with 16 bases between them. In germline, CDR1 is MDHEN, CDR2 SYDVKM. CDR3 amino acids: CASAGQLGAYEQYF. The CDR3 DNA follows: TGTGCCAGCGCAGGACAGTTGGGGGCCTACGAGCAGTACTTC.

The chain recombines TRBV4-1 with TRBJ2-7; 7 bases agree with TRBD2. Per germline, CDR1 MGHRA and CDR2 YSYEKL. CDR3 length: 17 amino acids. V was clipped by 0 bases and J by 3 bases; unmatched bases: 11. The CDR3 loop is CASSQEAPWGGNYEQYF. The CDR3 DNA is TGCGCCAGCAGCCAAGAGGCCCCATGGGGAGGGAACTACGAGCAGTACTTC.

The rearrangement joins TRBV7-3 to TRBJ2-5; the match to TRBD1 covers 7 bases. There are 14 residues in the CDR3. The V and J ends lost 5 bases and 2 bases, in that order; junction bases with no gene match: 5. CDR1 is SGHTA and CDR2 is FQGTGA in the germline V gene. The CDR3 bases are TGTGCCAGCAGCCCTCCGGGACAGCAAGAGACCCAGTACTTC. This sequence encodes CASSPPGQQETQYF.

This chain joins TRBV30 and TRBJ2-2, with 9 nucleotides matching TRBD1. The CDR3 spans 15 residues. V dropped 3 bases and J dropped 5; count of bases not matched to a gene: 7. The germline V gene has CDR1 GTSNPN and CDR2 SVGIG (reference sequence). CDR3 residues: CAWSGGQGLTGELFF. DNA of the CDR3: TGTGCCTGGAGCGGGGGACAGGGCTTGACCGGGGAGCTGTTTTTT. The full variable domain, its missing parts supplied by reference TRBV30 and TRBJ2-2, is SQTIHQWPATLVQPVGSPLSLECTVEGTSNPNLYWYRQAAGRGLQLLFYSVGIGQISSEVPQNLSASRPQDRQFILSSKKLLLSDSGFYLCAWSGGQGLTGELFFGEGSRLTVL.

J is TRBJ2-1 and V is TRBV5-1; 10 nucleotides align to TRBD2. The CDR3 runs 17 residues. From germline, CDR1 is SGHRS and CDR2 YFSETQ. The V gene end was trimmed by 4 bases and the J gene end by 1 base; junction bases not matched to a gene: 8. Here the CDR3 reads CASSPTLAGASYNEQFF. The CDR3 DNA follows: TGCGCCAGCAGCCCTACTCTAGCGGGGGCTTCCTACAATGAGCAGTTCTTC.

J is TRBJ2-1 and V is TRBV6-6; 7 nucleotides align to TRBD1. V lost 0 bases to trimming and J lost 8 bases; unmatched junction nucleotides: 10. The CDR3 sequence is 16 residues long. CDR1 is MNHNY and CDR2 is SVGAGI in the germline V gene (reference sequence). This chain's CDR3 is CASSYSGQAGQYEQFF. CDR3 in DNA: TGTGCCAGCAGTTACTCTGGACAGGCCGGTCAATATGAGCAGTTCTTC.

The rearrangement links TRBV2 to TRBJ2-5; TRBD1 might be the D (6 bases). V was clipped by 7 bases and J by 0 bases, with 9 bases between them. The CDR3 runs to 13 residues. Germline lookup yields CDR1 SNHLY and CDR2 FYNNEI. Written as DNA, the CDR3 is TGTGCCAGCACTCGGACAGACCAAGAGACCCAGTACTTC. This encodes CASTRTDQETQYF.

The chain employs TRBV7-9 and TRBJ2-6, with a weak D call TRBD1 (6 bases). Trimming shortened V by 4 bases and J by 0 bases, and 16 bases separated the two germline ends. CDR3 length equals 18 residues. Per germline, CDR1 SEHNR and CDR2 FQNEAQ (reference sequence). The CDR3 nucleotides are TGTGCCAGCAGCTCAGGAAAGACAGGACGCTCTGGGGCCAACGTCCTGACTTTC. It codes for CASSSGKTGRSGANVLTF.

The chain has TRBV28 and TRBJ1-2; 12 nucleotides match TRBD1. The ends lost 4 bases at V and 4 bases at J; junction bases unmatched: 10. Germline V gene sequence: CDR1 MDHEN, CDR2 SYDVKM. The CDR3 is made up of 17 amino acids. CDR3 loop: CASSSLSGTGGVYGYTF. The CDR3 coding sequence is TGTGCCAGCAGTTCTTTATCCGGGACAGGGGGCGTCTATGGCTACACCTTC.

The CDR3 spells CATSALPLAGEQFF. The CDR3 DNA reads as TGTGCCACCAGCGCGCTCCCTCTAGCCGGTGAGCAGTTCTTC. The chain carries TRBV15 and TRBJ2-1; the D gene is possibly TRBD2 (5 bases). Germline-derived CDR1 and CDR2 are LNHNV and YYDKDF (reference sequence). With 5 bases removed from V and 9 bases from J, the gap between germline ends came to 17 bases. The length of the CDR3 is 14 residues.

The chain couples TRBV18 to TRBJ2-1; TRBD1 matches 7 bases. Germline V gene lookup returns CDR1 KGHSH and CDR2 LQKENI. The CDR3 contains 14 residues. The V and J ends lost 5 bases and 10 bases, in that order; junction bases with no gene match: 11. The CDR3 here is CASSNEGQAGEQFF. Here the CDR3 DNA reads TGTGCCAGCTCAAACGAAGGACAGGCAGGCGAGCAGTTCTTC.

The chain carries TRBV7-2 and TRBJ2-2; TRBD1 aligns across 8 bases. This CDR3 spans 14 amino acids. After removal of 1 base from V and 8 bases from J, the junction contained 3 bases not matched to a gene. Germline V CDR1 and CDR2: SGHTA, FQGNSA. CDR3 sequence reads: CASSLEQGVGELFF. The DNA of the CDR3 is TGTGCCAGCAGCTTAGAACAGGGGGTAGGGGAGCTGTTTTTT.

The chain has TRBV2 and TRBJ1-4; the match to TRBD1 covers 10 bases. V shed 3 bases and J 7 bases; nucleotides not matched to a gene: 8. The CDR3 runs to 16 residues. Germline values: CDR1 SNHLY, CDR2 FYNNEI. The CDR3 spells CASSDPTGGEGEKLFF. CDR3 nucleotides: TGTGCCAGCAGTGACCCGACAGGGGGCGAAGGTGAAAAACTGTTTTTT. The whole variable domain, filled in from reference TRBV2 and TRBJ1-4, reads EPEVTQTPSHQVTQMGQEVILRCVPISNHLYFYWYRQILGQKVEFLVSFYNNEISEKSEIFDDQFSVERPDGSNFTLKIRSTKLEDSAMYFCASSDPTGGEGEKLFFGSGTQLSVL.

This rearrangement joins TRBV27 to TRBJ2-1; no reliable D call. Trimming took off 2 bases at V and 0 bases at J, with 11 bases between the two ends. CDR3 size: 16 residues. Germline loops: CDR1 MNHEY, CDR2 SMNVEV (reference sequence). CDR3 nucleotide sequence: TGTGCCAGCAGTTTAAAAGCGAGGAGCTCCTACAATGAGCAGTTCTTC. Its translation: CASSLKARSSYNEQFF.

This chain connects TRBV13 to TRBJ2-6; TRBD1 aligns across 10 bases. CDR3 size: 16 residues. CDR1 and CDR2 from the germline V gene are PRHDT and FYEKMQ (reference sequence). Losses at the gene ends were 5 bases for V and 11 bases for J; bases not matched to a gene: 12. CDR3 sequence reads: CASSDRQGARFDVLTF. The CDR3 DNA follows: TGTGCCAGCAGCGACAGACAGGGGGCTAGGTTCGACGTCCTGACTTTC.